These 2 T cell receptor beta chains came from one sample sequenced in a study of shared clonotypes between healthy human individuals. Only in-frame clones appear in the TCRdb table, and some are missing; sequencing was by immunoSEQ multiplex PCR. The sample consists of 1 million to 1.3 million clones, around three quarters of them appearing once. Sequencing was performed on memory CD4+ T cells from PBMCs. The subset: CD45RA-negative fraction. The origin of the receptors is a man aged 18-30 years in good health. Some clones in this sample may be carry-over from other donors' samples.

CDR3: CATSRKDVVGQPQHF. Written as DNA, the CDR3 is TGTGCCACCAGCCGTAAGGACGTCGTAGGTCAGCCCCAGCATTTT. This rearrangement joins TRBV15 to TRBJ1-5; D ambiguous. The V gene lost 5 bases and the J gene lost 6 bases, with 17 bases spanning the gap. This CDR3 has 15 residues. Germline CDR1 LNHNV, CDR2 YYDKDF (reference sequence).

This clone has just one count. V is TRBV5-4 and J is TRBJ2-7; D perhaps matches TRBD2 (6 bases). V dropped 2 bases and J dropped 3 bases, with 15 bases sitting between them. The CDR3 totals 15 residues. CDR1 and CDR2 (germline): SGHNT, YYREEE (reference sequence). The CDR3 loop reads CASSLGRDWVYEQYF. DNA for the CDR3: TGTGCCAGCAGCTTAGGGCGGGATTGGGTCTACGAGCAGTACTTC.